These 21 T cell receptor beta chains share one sample of origin, sequenced in a study of cytotoxic CD8 clonotypes in ibrutinib-treated CLL (TCRdb year 2021). The intended sense of this specimen's time point label: progressive disease on ibrutinib. Libraries were prepared through the immunoSEQ multiplex PCR assay. TCRdb limited this immuneACCESS table to in-frame rearrangements with V and J called. A share of clones is missing; checked studies link under half to unresolved V genes, and the rest is unexplained. Recorded for this sample are roughly 300,000 clones; more than 70% of them occurred a single time. Together, the top ten hold about 5.3% of the sample. The specimen comprised PBMCs, sampled at disease progression, from a patient treated with ibrutinib. The receptor source for this set is a human donor with chronic lymphocytic leukemia.

As DNA, the CDR3 is TGTGCCAGCAGTCAGCCGGGACTAGCGGTTGAGCAGTACTTC. This translates into CASSQPGLAVEQYF. The rearrangement uses TRBV28 and TRBJ2-7; 11 bases are a match to TRBD2. The germline CDR1 and CDR2 sequences are MDHEN and SYDVKM. The CDR3 runs to 14 residues. The V segment lost 5 bases and the J segment 7 bases; nucleotides outside the gene matches: 7.

The V call is TRBV7-8, the J call TRBJ2-3; weak D call: TRBD2 (5 bases). The CDR3 consists of 16 residues. V gave up 3 bases and J gave up 0 bases, with 13 bases separating them. Germline loops: CDR1 SGHVS, CDR2 FQNEAQ. The CDR3 coding sequence is TGTGCCAGCAGCTTTAGGGCTAGCCGGAGCACAGATACGCAGTATTTT. Residues: CASSFRASRSTDTQYF.

The chain employs TRBV7-8 and TRBJ1-4; the D gene is possibly TRBD1 (6 bases). The CDR3 runs to 16 residues. The germline V and J ends were trimmed by 1 base and 7 bases, with 16 bases remaining between them. Germline CDR1 SGHVS, CDR2 FQNEAQ. The CDR3 DNA sequence: TGTGCCAGCAGCTTAGTTAGGGGGGGTGGTGGTGAAAAACTGTTTTTT. Protein sequence: CASSLVRGGGGEKLFF.

The V call is TRBV28, the J call TRBJ2-2, with TRBD1 identical over 8 bases. Germline lookup yields CDR1 MDHEN and CDR2 SYDVKM. The CDR3 has 15 amino acids. V shed 5 bases and J 7 bases; nucleotides not matched to a gene: 9. CDR3 nucleotide sequence: TGTGCCAGCAGTCCGCGGACAGGGTGGGTCGGGGAGCTGTTTTTT. Encoded protein: CASSPRTGWVGELFF.

In its sample, this clone was seen once. This chain joins TRBV4-1 and TRBJ2-3; D is possibly TRBD1 or TRBD2 (5 bases each). The V and J ends lost 6 bases and 2 bases respectively, with 15 bases between them. This CDR3 contains 15 residues. Germline V gene lookup returns CDR1 MGHRA and CDR2 YSYEKL. CDR3 sequence: CASRRDPADTDTQYF. CDR3 DNA: TGCGCCAGCAGACGGGACCCAGCGGACACAGATACGCAGTATTTT.

V is TRBV5-1 and J is TRBJ2-5; TRBD1 matches 9 bases. V was clipped by 0 bases and J by 3 bases; unmatched bases: 9. The CDR3 contains 17 residues. CDR1 is SGHRS, CDR2 YFSETQ, per germline. CDR3 sequence reads: CASSLAPGQGTKETQYF. CDR3 sequence (DNA): TGCGCCAGCAGCTTGGCTCCCGGACAGGGGACAAAAGAGACCCAGTACTTC.

There are a few counts of this clone. The rearrangement links TRBV18 to TRBJ1-2; 8 nucleotides agree with TRBD1. The CDR3 consists of 13 residues. CDR1 is KGHSH and CDR2 is LQKENI in the germline V gene. The J segment lost 6 bases and the V segment lost 5 bases, leaving 5 bases of the junction unmatched. The CDR3 protein is CASSSRDRNGYTF. Here the CDR3 DNA reads TGTGCCAGCTCATCCCGGGACAGGAATGGCTACACCTTC.

The rearrangement joins TRBV6-1 to TRBJ2-7; D possibly uses TRBD1 or TRBD2 (5 bases each). Germline loops: CDR1 MNHNS, CDR2 SASEGT. The CDR3 contains 14 residues. With 2 bases removed from V and 2 bases from J, the gap between germline ends came to 10 bases. CDR3 loop: CASSEPQGAYEQYF. CDR3 nucleotides: TGTGCCAGCAGTGAACCTCAGGGAGCCTACGAGCAGTACTTC.

The chain combines TRBV19 with TRBJ2-7; 11 positions agree with TRBD1. The CDR3 is 14 amino acids. CDR1 is LNHDA, CDR2 SQIVND, per germline (reference sequence). V shed 3 bases, J shed 3 bases, and the junction held 1 base outside the gene matches. The CDR3 loop is CASSIGTGGYEQYF. The CDR3 DNA reads TGTGCCAGTAGTATCGGGACAGGGGGCTACGAGCAGTACTTC.

The rearrangement links TRBV29-1 to TRBJ2-1; D not certain. The CDR3 runs 15 residues. Germline V CDR1 and CDR2: SQVTM, ANQGSEA. Trimming took off 2 bases at V and 4 bases at J, with 15 bases between the two ends. The CDR3 bases are TGCAGCGTTGAATCCCACACGAGAAATTACAATGAGCAGTTCTTC. Amino acids: CSVESHTRNYNEQFF.

This chain connects TRBV28 to TRBJ1-2, with 8 bases fitting TRBD1. V lost 2 bases and J lost 5; bases outside the gene matches: 7. The germline CDR1 and CDR2 sequences are MDHEN and SYDVKM. CDR3 length equals 15 residues. CDR3 loop: CASSLVGTGFYGYTF. CDR3 sequence (DNA): TGTGCCAGCAGTTTAGTCGGGACAGGCTTTTATGGCTACACCTTC.

This chain joins TRBV4-1 and TRBJ2-3; D gene uncertain. The V gene's germline CDR1 is MGHRA and CDR2 YSYEKL. This CDR3 is 15 amino acids long. Trimming took off 1 base at V and 2 bases at J, with 10 bases between the two ends. The CDR3, as DNA: TGCGCCAGCAGCCAAGTAGGTCGATCCACAGATACGCAGTATTTT. Translation: CASSQVGRSTDTQYF.

The rearrangement joins TRBV5-1 to TRBJ2-7, with D perhaps matching TRBD1 (6 bases). Trimming pared 4 bases from V and 6 bases from J, leaving 23 bases between. This CDR3 region has 16 residues. Per the germline V gene, CDR1 is SGHRS and CDR2 is YFSETQ. The CDR3, as DNA: TGCGCCAGCAGCGCGATCGACAGGACGGGTTCGGGCGAGCAGTACTTC. Translation gives CASSAIDRTGSGEQYF.

This clone was recorded a few times. The rearrangement joins TRBV4-1 to TRBJ2-7; 10 nucleotides agree with TRBD2. CDR3 length equals 15 residues. The germline V gene encodes CDR1 MGHRA and CDR2 YSYEKL. V was pared by 2 bases and J by 2 bases, with 3 bases of the junction left unmatched. The CDR3 reads CASSQLAGAPYEQYF. The DNA of the CDR3 is TGCGCCAGCAGCCAACTAGCGGGAGCCCCCTACGAGCAGTACTTC.

The chain employs TRBV4-1 and TRBJ1-1; D is perhaps TRBD1 (5 bases). Between the trimmed V and J ends, which lost 4 bases and 1 base, there was a span of 10 bases. CDR1 is MGHRA, CDR2 YSYEKL, per germline. CDR3 length: 14 residues. The CDR3 protein is CASSPSRGNTEAFF. The CDR3 DNA reads as TGCGCCAGCAGCCCTTCTAGGGGGAACACTGAAGCTTTCTTT.

The chain combines TRBV29-1 with TRBJ2-3; D gene uncertain. The CDR3 spans 13 residues. Germline lookup yields CDR1 SQVTM and CDR2 ANQGSEA. V was clipped by 4 bases and J by 6 bases, with 14 bases between them. The CDR3 reads CSVGSGSQDTQYF. As DNA, the CDR3 is TGCAGCGTTGGGAGTGGCTCACAGGATACGCAGTATTTT.

The chain couples TRBV4-3 to TRBJ1-1; TRBD1 agrees at 7 bases. The CDR3 has 15 amino acids. The V gene end was trimmed by 4 bases and the J gene end by 5 bases; junction bases not matched to a gene: 10. The germline gives CDR1 LGHNA, CDR2 YSLEER. The CDR3 DNA follows: TGCGCCAGCAGCCTTGACCCAGGGGGAAGGACTGAAGCTTTCTTT. This sequence encodes CASSLDPGGRTEAFF.

As concerns this clone: Other DNA sequences in this sample translate to the same CDR3. V gene TRBV7-9 combines with J gene TRBJ2-7, with TRBD1 matching over 11 bases. Looked up from germline, CDR1 is SEHNR and CDR2 is FQNEAQ (reference sequence). After removal of 5 bases from V and 5 bases from J, the junction contained 2 bases not matched to a gene. The CDR3 sequence is 13 residues long. CDR3 sequence (DNA): TGTGCCAGCAGCCTGGGACAGGGGGACGAGCAGTACTTC. It specifies CASSLGQGDEQYF.

Written as DNA, the CDR3 is TGCGCCAGCAGTCAAACCATCATACAGGGGGCTATGACAGATACGCAGTATTTT. It encodes CASSQTIIQGAMTDTQYF. The chain links TRBV23-1 to TRBJ2-3, with 9 bases fitting TRBD1. TRBV23-1 is recorded as an ORF, its role being uncertain. Trimming at V came to 2 bases and at J to 3 bases, leaving 12 bases not matched to a gene. The CDR3 is made up of 18 amino acids.

The chain employs TRBV29-1 and TRBJ2-5, with no clear D. Trimming pared 2 bases from V and 4 bases from J, leaving 11 bases between. The CDR3 extends over 13 amino acids. Looked up from germline, CDR1 is SQVTM and CDR2 is ANQGSEA. CDR3 bases: TGCAGCGTTGAATACGGCCTAGGAGAGACCCAGTACTTC. Protein: CSVEYGLGETQYF.

A remark on this clone: At one of its ends the junction is not consistent with the germline gene, which may arise from a read error. The rearrangement links TRBV7-9 to TRBJ2-7; 8 nucleotides match TRBD1. The CDR3 contains 11 residues. CDR1 and CDR2 from the germline V gene are SEHNR and FQNEAQ (reference sequence). DNA for the CDR3: TGTGCCAGCAGCACAAAGACAGGGGCGGTCTTC. Its translation: CASSTKTGAVF.